This TCR beta chain came from a study of blood T cells in healthy people across ages. Combining a sample-barcoded 5' primer with a J-beta primer mix, a second PCR ran for roughly 7 to 11 cycles. TCRdb used MiXCR to reprocess the 5' RACE reads, holding one entry per CDR3 protein. Of some 1.4 million distinct CDR3 sequences listed, 42% are singletons. The germline CDR1 and CDR2 sequences are MNHEY and SVGAGI. V dropped 6 bases and J dropped 2 bases, with 15 bases sitting between them. The length of the CDR3 is 15 residues. As concerns this clonotype: Its antigen is unidentified.

General study points: In older individuals, TCR beta diversity per million T cells was lower, falling roughly linearly with age. Any changes in expanded clonotypes were possibly confounded, as donor CMV status remained unknown. Higher diversity, along with more naive CD4+ cells, distinguished long-lived donors from aged donors.

Donors were healthy Caucasian individuals from Russia aged roughly 6 to 90. J is TRBJ2-3 and V is TRBV6-5, with D perhaps matching TRBD1 (6 bases). The sequence was obtained from a woman aged 18 to 35 in good health. Source material: blood. Here the CDR3 reads CASSWTELFTDTQYF. The CDR3 DNA reads as TGTGCCAGCAGCTGGACAGAACTCTTCACAGATACGCAGTATTTT.